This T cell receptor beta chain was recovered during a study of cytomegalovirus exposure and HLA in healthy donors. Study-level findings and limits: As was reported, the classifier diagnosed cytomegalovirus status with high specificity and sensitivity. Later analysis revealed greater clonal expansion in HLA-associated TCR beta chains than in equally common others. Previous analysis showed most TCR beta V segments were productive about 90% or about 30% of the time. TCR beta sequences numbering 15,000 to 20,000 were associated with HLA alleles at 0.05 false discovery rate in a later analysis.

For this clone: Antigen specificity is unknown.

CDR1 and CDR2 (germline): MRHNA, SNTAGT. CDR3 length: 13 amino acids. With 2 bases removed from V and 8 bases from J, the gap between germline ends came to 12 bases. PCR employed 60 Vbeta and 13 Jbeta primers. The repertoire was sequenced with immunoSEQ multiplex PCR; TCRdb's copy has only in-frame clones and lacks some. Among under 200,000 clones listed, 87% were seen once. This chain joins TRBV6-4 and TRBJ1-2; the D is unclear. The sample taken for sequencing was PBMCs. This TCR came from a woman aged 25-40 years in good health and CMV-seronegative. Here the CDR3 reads CASSDGRTAGYTF. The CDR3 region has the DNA TGTGCCAGCAGTGACGGGAGGACGGCCGGCTACACCTTC.